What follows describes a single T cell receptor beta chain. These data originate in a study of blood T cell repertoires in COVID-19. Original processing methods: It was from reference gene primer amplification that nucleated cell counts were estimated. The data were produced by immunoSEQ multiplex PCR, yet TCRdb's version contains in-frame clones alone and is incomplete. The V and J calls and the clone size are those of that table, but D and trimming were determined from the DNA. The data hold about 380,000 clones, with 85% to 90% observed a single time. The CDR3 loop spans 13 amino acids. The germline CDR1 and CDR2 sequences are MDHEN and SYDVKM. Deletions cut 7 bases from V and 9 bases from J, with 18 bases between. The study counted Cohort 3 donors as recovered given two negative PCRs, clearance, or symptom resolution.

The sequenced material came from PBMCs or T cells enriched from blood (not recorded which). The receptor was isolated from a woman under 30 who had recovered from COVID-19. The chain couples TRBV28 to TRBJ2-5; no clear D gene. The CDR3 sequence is CASTLVRLGAQYF. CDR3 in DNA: TGTGCCAGCACTCTTGTGCGCCTAGGAGCCCAGTACTTC.